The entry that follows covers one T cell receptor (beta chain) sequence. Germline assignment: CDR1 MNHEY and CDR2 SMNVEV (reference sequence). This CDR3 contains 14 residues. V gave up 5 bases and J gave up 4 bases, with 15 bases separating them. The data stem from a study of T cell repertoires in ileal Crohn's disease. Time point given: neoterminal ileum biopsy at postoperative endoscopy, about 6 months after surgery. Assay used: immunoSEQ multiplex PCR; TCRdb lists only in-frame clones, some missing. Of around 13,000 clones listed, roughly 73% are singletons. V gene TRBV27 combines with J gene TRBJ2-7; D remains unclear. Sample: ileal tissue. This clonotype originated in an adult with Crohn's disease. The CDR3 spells CASSPTRYLYEQYF. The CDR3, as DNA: TGTGCCAGCAGTCCCACCAGGTATCTTTACGAGCAGTACTTC.